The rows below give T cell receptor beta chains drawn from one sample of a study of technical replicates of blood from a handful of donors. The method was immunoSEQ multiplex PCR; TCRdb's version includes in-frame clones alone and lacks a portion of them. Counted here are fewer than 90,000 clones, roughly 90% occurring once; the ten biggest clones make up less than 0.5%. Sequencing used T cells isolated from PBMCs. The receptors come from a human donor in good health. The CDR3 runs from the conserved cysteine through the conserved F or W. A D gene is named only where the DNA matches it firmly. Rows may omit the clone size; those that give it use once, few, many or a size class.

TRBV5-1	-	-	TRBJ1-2	TGCGCCAGCAGCTTGACGGGTTACGGCTACACCTTC	CASSLTGYGYTF
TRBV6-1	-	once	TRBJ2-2	TGTGCCAGCAGTTCCACGGGGTCCGGGGAGCTGTTTTTT	CASSSTGSGELFF
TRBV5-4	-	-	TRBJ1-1	TGTGCCAGCAGCTTCTGGGGGGGCAAGGTTGACACTGAAGCTTTCTTT	CASSFWGGKVDTEAFF
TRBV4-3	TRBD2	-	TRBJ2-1	TGCGCCAGCAGCCAGGGGCTAGCGGTTTTGGAAAGTGAGCAGTTCTTC	CASSQGLAVLESEQFF
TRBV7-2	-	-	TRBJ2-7	TGTGCCAGCAGCTTAGAGCCAGCGACCTACGAGCAGTACTTC	CASSLEPATYEQYF
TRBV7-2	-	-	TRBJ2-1	TGTGCCAGCAGCTTAGGAACAGGTTTGGGTGAGCAGTTCTTC	CASSLGTGLGEQFF
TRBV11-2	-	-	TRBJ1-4	TGTGCCAGCAGCCCAAGCGGCTCAGGGGACGAAAAACTGTTTTTT	CASSPSGSGDEKLFF
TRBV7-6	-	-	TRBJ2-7	TGTGCCAGCAGCTTAAGGGTCGCGTCCAGGGACTACGAGCAGTACTTC	CASSLRVASRDYEQYF
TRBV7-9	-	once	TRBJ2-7	TGTGCCAGCAGCTCTCACAACTACTACGAGCAGTACTTC	CASSSHNYYEQYF
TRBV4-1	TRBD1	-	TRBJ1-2	TGCGCCAGCAGCCCAGCCGGGAGGGGGCGCTTTTACTATGGCTACACCTTC	CASSPAGRGRFYYGYTF
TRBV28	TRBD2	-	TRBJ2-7	TGTGCCAGCAGGCCTACCGGGACTAGCGGGAGGGCCTTAGGGGAGCAGTACTTC	CASRPTGTSGRALGEQYF
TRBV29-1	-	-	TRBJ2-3	TGCAGCGTTGAGGGTTTAGCTGATTCTAGCACAGATACGCAGTATTTT	CSVEGLADSSTDTQYF
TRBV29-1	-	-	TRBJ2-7	TGCAGCTACCATGGCAACTCCTACGAGCAGTACTTC	CSYHGNSYEQYF
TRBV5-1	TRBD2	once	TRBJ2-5	TGCGCCAGCAGCTTGGCTCTCATAACAGGCGGGGGGACCCAGTACTTC	CASSLALITGGGTQYF
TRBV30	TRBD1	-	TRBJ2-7	TGTGCCTGGAGTGTAAAGGGGGCGGGCGAGCAGTACTTC	CAWSVKGAGEQYF
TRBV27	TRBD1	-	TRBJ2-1	TGTGCCAGCAGTCTCGGGACAGTTTACAATGAGCAGTTCTTC	CASSLGTVYNEQFF
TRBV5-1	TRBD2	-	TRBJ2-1	TGCGCCAGCAGCCTCGTCCAAGCGGGAGATGAGCAGTTCTTC	CASSLVQAGDEQFF
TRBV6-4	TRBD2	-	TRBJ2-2	TGTGCCAGCAGCGAGACTAGCGGAGACACCGGGGAGCTGTTTTTT	CASSETSGDTGELFF
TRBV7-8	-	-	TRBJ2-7	TGTGCCAGCAGCGGGATAGGGGGGGAGGTCTACGAGCAGTACTTC	CASSGIGGEVYEQYF
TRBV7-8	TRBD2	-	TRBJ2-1	TGTGCCAGCAGCTTATCGCTAGCGGGAGGGACCTACAATGAGCAGTTCTTC	CASSLSLAGGTYNEQFF